The 5 T cell receptor beta chains presented below share a single source sample, sequenced in a study of cytomegalovirus exposure and HLA in healthy donors. Vbeta (60) and Jbeta (13) primers were used in the PCR. Assay: immunoSEQ multiplex PCR; the TCRdb copy retains only in-frame clones and omits some. Of approximately 150,000 clones in the sample, roughly 80% were seen once. Specimen: PBMCs. These receptors were taken from a man between 25 and 39 years old in good health and CMV-seropositive.

The rearrangement uses TRBV19 and TRBJ1-5; TRBD1 is a possible D gene (5 bases). The CDR3 spans 14 residues. V lost 0 bases, J lost 2 bases, and 5 bases lay in between. Germline CDR1 is LNHDA and CDR2 is SQIVND (reference sequence). The CDR3, as DNA: TGTGCCAGTAGTATAGAGGGGCGCAATCAGCCCCAGCATTTT. It is translated as CASSIEGRNQPQHF.

V is TRBV27 and J is TRBJ1-4; D gene uncertain. In germline, CDR1 is MNHEY, CDR2 SMNVEV (reference sequence). Trimming left V 4 bases short and J 8 bases short, with 14 bases between. The CDR3 runs 14 residues. CDR3 coding DNA: TGTGCCAGCAGTTCCGGGTACTCGGGGGAAAAACTGTTTTTT. Its protein product is CASSSGYSGEKLFF.

The chain combines TRBV5-4 with TRBJ1-5; perhaps TRBD1 as D (6 bases). This CDR3 has 15 amino acids. Trimming took 6 bases from V and 7 from J, leaving 20 bases between them. Germline CDR1 reads SGHNT; CDR2 reads YYREEE (reference sequence). CDR3 DNA: TGTGCCAGCACCCTCGGGGGGGCAGGGTACCAGCCCCAGCATTTT. Amino acids: CASTLGGAGYQPQHF. Together with reference TRBV5-4 and TRBJ1-5, the CDR3 gives the full variable domain: ETGVTQSPTHLIKTRGQQVTLRCSSQSGHNTVSWYQQALGQGPQFIFQYYREEENGRGNFPPRFSGLQFPNYSSELNVNALELDDSALYLCASTLGGAGYQPQHFGDGTRLSIL.

This chain links TRBV11-2 with TRBJ2-5; D is possibly TRBD2 (7 bases). The CDR3 is made up of 13 amino acids. Germline-derived CDR1 and CDR2 are SGHAT and FQNNGV. The V and J ends lost 8 bases and 5 bases respectively, with 15 bases between them. CDR3 sequence reads: CASRGGGKETQYF. The CDR3 nucleotides are TGTGCCAGCCGCGGCGGGGGCAAGGAGACCCAGTACTTC.

This rearrangement joins TRBV7-2 to TRBJ2-3; 9 nucleotides agree with TRBD2. CDR1 SGHTA and CDR2 FQGNSA come from the germline V gene. Unmatched junction bases numbered 9, after V lost 6 bases and J lost 5 bases. The CDR3 loop spans 15 amino acids. This CDR3 is CASRQVAGAIDTQYF. The CDR3 DNA reads TGTGCCAGCAGGCAAGTAGCGGGAGCCATAGATACGCAGTATTTT. The full variable domain, in which reference TRBV7-2 and TRBJ2-3 provide the parts outside the CDR3, is GAGVSQSPSNKVTEKGKDVELRCDPISGHTALYWYRQSLGQGLEFLIYFQGNSAPDKSGLPSDRFSAERTGGSVSTLTIQRTQQEDSAVYLCASRQVAGAIDTQYFGPGTRLTVL.